The next 23 T cell receptor beta chains were all read from a single sample in a study of neurological immune-mediated disorders. Each CDR3 protein is one row after TCRdb ran MiXCR on the 5' RACE reads. This table has roughly 50,000 distinct CDR3 sequences, approximately 12% appearing once. Sequenced: PBMCs. The receptor source for this set is a woman in her sixties with HTLV-1-associated myelopathy (HAM/TSP).

This clonotype was recorded many times. The chain recombines TRBV7-8 with TRBJ2-1, with 9 bases fitting TRBD2. The V gene's germline CDR1 is SGHVS and CDR2 FQNEAQ. J gave up 6 bases and V 3 bases, and 0 bases lay outside the gene matches. CDR3 length: 13 amino acids. The CDR3 DNA is TGTGCCAGCAGCTTTAGCGGGAGCAATGAGCAGTTCTTC. It is translated as CASSFSGSNEQFF.

This clonotype showed up many times. The V call is TRBV7-9, the J call TRBJ1-5; unclear D gene. Germline-derived CDR1 and CDR2 are SEHNR and FQNEAQ (reference sequence). Trimming removed 3 bases from V and 4 bases from J, with 13 bases in between. CDR3 length equals 15 residues. CDR3 nucleotides: TGTGCCAGCAGCTTGTATCGAGGGAAAAATCAGCCCCAGCATTTT. Translation gives CASSLYRGKNQPQHF.

This clonotype has at least ten counts. V gene TRBV24-1 combines with J gene TRBJ2-2; no clear D gene. This CDR3 has 15 amino acids. CDR1 is KGHDR, CDR2 SFDVKD, per germline. Trimming pared 3 bases from V and 4 bases from J, leaving 11 bases between. CDR3 bases: TGTGCCACCAGTGATCTGGGGTCGGGCACCGGGGAGCTGTTTTTT. The encoded protein is CATSDLGSGTGELFF.

This clonotype was observed many times. This chain uses TRBV28 with TRBJ2-2; D is tentatively TRBD1 or TRBD2 (6 bases each). Looked up from germline, CDR1 is MDHEN and CDR2 is SYDVKM. Trimming pared 5 bases from V and 1 base from J, leaving 11 bases between. CDR3 size: 15 residues. CDR3 loop: CASSPGGQNTGELFF. In DNA, the CDR3 is TGTGCCAGCAGTCCCGGGGGACAGAACACCGGGGAGCTGTTTTTT.

The sample holds many counts of this clonotype. The chain uses TRBV20-1 and TRBJ1-6, with TRBD1 matching over 8 bases. CDR1 is DFQATT and CDR2 is SNEGSKA in the germline V gene (reference sequence). This CDR3 spans 14 amino acids. V lost 5 bases and J lost 9; bases outside the gene matches: 9. The CDR3 bases are TGCAGTGCTCACAGACAGGGGATAAGTTCACCCCTCCACTTT. It specifies CSAHRQGISSPLHF.

This clonotype was found many times. V and J are TRBV10-3 and TRBJ1-1; no reliable D call. The CDR3 contains 16 residues. Germline CDR1 reads ENHRY; CDR2 reads SYGVKD. The germline V and J ends were trimmed by 3 bases and 0 bases, with 14 bases remaining between them. Here the CDR3 reads CAISDTSAPLNTEAFF. CDR3 coding DNA: TGTGCCATCAGTGATACATCGGCACCTTTGAACACTGAAGCTTTCTTT.

Ten or more counts support this clonotype. V and J are TRBV5-6 and TRBJ2-7, with 10 bases matching TRBD1. CDR3 size: 17 residues. Trimming removed 3 bases from V and 4 bases from J; junction bases left unmatched: 13. CDR1 is SGHDT and CDR2 is YYEEEE in the germline V gene. The CDR3 bases are TGTGCCAGCAGCTATAGGGCGGGGACAGGGGATCCATACGAGCAGTACTTC. Protein product: CASSYRAGTGDPYEQYF.

This clonotype has at least ten counts. The CDR3 DNA is TGTGCCAGCAGCCCCGGGACAGGGGCGGCTAGCGGGAGATACGAGCAGTACTTC. This encodes CASSPGTGAASGRYEQYF. The rearrangement joins TRBV5-5 to TRBJ2-7; either TRBD1 or TRBD2 may fit D (10 bases each). There are 18 residues in the CDR3. Germline-derived CDR1 and CDR2 are SGHKS and YYEKEE (reference sequence). V shed 4 bases and J shed 4 bases, with 27 bases lying between them. The whole variable domain, remainder taken from reference TRBV5-5 and TRBJ2-7, is DAGVTQSPTHLIKTRGQQVTLRCSPISGHKSVSWYQQVLGQGPQFIFQYYEKEERGRGNFPDRFSARQFPNYSSELNVNALLLGDSALYLCASSPGTGAASGRYEQYFGPGTRLTVT.

Many counts were recorded for this clonotype. The rearrangement uses TRBV28 and TRBJ2-2; 7 bases agree with TRBD1. The germline CDR1 and CDR2 sequences are MDHEN and SYDVKM. The CDR3 is 14 amino acids. V trimming: 5 bases; J trimming: 7 bases; junction bases outside the gene matches: 7. The CDR3 DNA is TGTGCCAGCAGTCGTCAGGGGGAAAGCGGGGAGCTGTTTTTT. It yields the protein CASSRQGESGELFF.

This clonotype was seen ten or more times. V usage is TRBV4-1 and J usage is TRBJ2-6; TRBD2 might be the D (6 bases). The V gene's germline CDR1 is MGHRA and CDR2 YSYEKL. The ends were cut back, 8 bases at V and 9 bases at J, with 14 bases in the middle. The CDR3 length is 13 residues. CDR3 bases: TGCGCCAGCCGGCGCGGGGAAGACAACGTCCTGACTTTC. Protein sequence: CASRRGEDNVLTF.

Within the sample, this clonotype is medium-sized. The chain links TRBV4-2 to TRBJ1-1; 8 nucleotides align to TRBD1. The CDR3 covers 13 residues. The V and J ends lost 4 bases and 5 bases, in that order; junction bases with no gene match: 3. Germline assignment: CDR1 LGHNA and CDR2 YNFKEQ. The CDR3, as DNA: TGTGCCAGCAGCCCGACAGGGGTAACTGAAGCTTTCTTT. Encoded protein: CASSPTGVTEAFF.

This clonotype was observed many times. The gene calls are TRBV28 and TRBJ1-1, with D unresolved. The germline CDR1 and CDR2 sequences are MDHEN and SYDVKM. With 8 bases removed from V and 1 base from J, the gap between germline ends came to 14 bases. This CDR3 is built from 14 residues. The CDR3 loop is CASQSGLPNTEAFF. CDR3 nucleotide sequence: TGTGCCAGCCAGTCTGGACTCCCGAACACTGAAGCTTTCTTT.

The table lists this clonotype with many counts. The gene calls are TRBV6-5 and TRBJ2-5; D remains ambiguous. This CDR3 has 14 residues. Germline V gives CDR1 MNHEY, CDR2 SVGAGI. V was cut by 0 bases and J by 4 bases, with 9 bases left in between. This chain's CDR3 is CASSYSKAGETQYF. The CDR3 DNA follows: TGTGCCAGCAGTTACTCTAAGGCCGGAGAGACCCAGTACTTC.

The chain recombines TRBV2 with TRBJ2-5; D remains unclear. The CDR3 runs to 14 residues. V was clipped by 5 bases and J by 6 bases, with 16 bases between them. The germline CDR1 and CDR2 sequences are SNHLY and FYNNEI. The CDR3 DNA reads TGTGCCAGCAGTTCCCAGACTCGACAAAAGACCCAGTACTTC. Translating it yields CASSSQTRQKTQYF.

This clonotype was observed at least ten times. The V and J genes are TRBV5-1 and TRBJ2-1, with D perhaps TRBD1 or TRBD2 (7 bases each). The CDR3 spans 15 residues. The germline gives CDR1 SGHRS, CDR2 YFSETQ. Between the trimmed V and J ends, which lost 5 bases and 7 bases, there was a span of 19 bases. The CDR3 protein is CASRVQGGTENEQFF. CDR3 coding DNA: TGCGCCAGCAGGGTCCAGGGGGGGACGGAGAATGAGCAGTTCTTC.

This clonotype occurred many times. The V and J genes are TRBV5-1 and TRBJ2-7, with no clear D. Trimming pared 0 bases from V and 3 bases from J, leaving 10 bases between. Germline loops: CDR1 SGHRS, CDR2 YFSETQ. The CDR3 has 14 residues. CDR3 DNA sequence: TGCGCCAGCAGCTTGGCCTTCTCCGTCTACGAGCAGTACTTC. Translating it yields CASSLAFSVYEQYF.

Details on this clonotype: This may stem from a read error, because a much larger clone lies one nucleotide away. V usage is TRBV18 and J usage is TRBJ1-2; D is ambiguous. There are 14 residues in the CDR3. Trimming took off 2 bases at V and 6 bases at J, with 13 bases between the two ends. From germline, CDR1 is KGHSH and CDR2 LQKENI. CDR3: CASSPTAHVDGYTF. The DNA of the CDR3 is TGTGCCAGCTCACCAACCGCCCATGTAGATGGCTACACCTTC. Based on the CDR3 plus reference TRBV18 and TRBJ1-2, the full variable domain is NAGVMQNPRHLVRRRGQEARLRCSPMKGHSHVYWYRQLPEEGLKFMVYLQKENIIDESGMPKERFSAEFPKEGPSILRIQQVVRGDSAAYFCASSPTAHVDGYTFGSGTRLTVV.

This clonotype has ten or more counts. CDR3 nucleotide sequence: TGTGCCAGCAGCCAAACAGGGGGGGGCGGCTACACCTTC. It encodes CASSQTGGGGYTF. The chain carries TRBV7-3 and TRBJ1-2, with TRBD1 identical over 8 bases. In germline, CDR1 is SGHTA, CDR2 FQGTGA. Germline trimming cut 5 bases from V and 8 bases from J; bases unmatched to any gene: 7. The CDR3 has 13 amino acids.

About this clonotype: A much larger clone sits a single nucleotide away, making a read error possible. This chain connects TRBV12-3 or TRBV12-4 to TRBJ2-1; the D gene could be TRBD1 or TRBD2 (5 bases each). This CDR3 is built from 15 residues. V lost 6 bases and J lost 8, with 20 bases in between. CDR3 DNA: TGTGCCAGCAGCCGGGACCCTAAAAAGGGGCATGAGCAGTTCTTC. This gives the protein CASSRDPKKGHEQFF.

The sample holds many counts of this clonotype. V usage is TRBV5-1 and J usage is TRBJ2-7; TRBD2 matches at 10 bases. Germline V lookup: CDR1 SGHRS, CDR2 YFSETQ. V was pared by 1 base and J by 5 bases, with 3 bases of the junction left unmatched. The CDR3 spans 14 residues. The CDR3 nucleotides read TGCGCCAGCAGCTTGACTAGCGGGACCCACGAGCAGTACTTC. As protein: CASSLTSGTHEQYF. Variable domain in full (rest from reference TRBV5-1 and TRBJ2-7): KAGVTQTPRYLIKTRGQQVTLSCSPISGHRSVSWYQQTPGQGLQFLFEYFSETQRNKGNFPGRFSGRQFSNSRSEMNVSTLELGDSALYLCASSLTSGTHEQYFGPGTRLTVT.

This clonotype was seen repeatedly, ten times or more. The V call is TRBV4-1, the J call TRBJ2-5; D is uncertain. CDR1 is MGHRA and CDR2 is YSYEKL in the germline V gene. The CDR3 consists of 13 residues. Trimming cost V 1 base and J 2 bases, with 5 bases left between them. The CDR3 protein is CASSQVSQETQYF. Here the CDR3 DNA reads TGCGCCAGCAGCCAAGTTAGTCAAGAGACCCAGTACTTC.

This chain connects TRBV7-9 to TRBJ2-1, with 12 bases fitting TRBD2. CDR1 is SEHNR and CDR2 is FQNEAQ in the germline V gene (reference sequence). With 5 bases clipped from V and 9 bases from J, the junction kept 8 bases outside the gene matches. This CDR3 has 15 residues. In DNA form, the CDR3 reads TGTGCCAGCAGCCAAGGACTAGCGGGATTTTCTGAGCAGTTCTTC. It specifies CASSQGLAGFSEQFF.

This clonotype appeared many times. The chain uses TRBV9 and TRBJ2-7; 14 nucleotides line up with TRBD2. The CDR3 loop spans 15 amino acids. Germline CDR1 reads SGDLS; CDR2 reads YYNGEE. V trimming: 4 bases; J trimming: 5 bases; junction bases outside the gene matches: 5. Here the CDR3 DNA reads TGTGCCAGCAGCTTGGGACTAGCGGGAGCGGACGAGCAGTACTTC. Translated: CASSLGLAGADEQYF.